This passage covers 29 T cell receptor beta chains from one sample sequenced in a study of regulatory T cells in long-lasting Graves disease. To make TCR beta libraries, researchers used iRepertoire HTBI primers and Arm-PCR of CDR3 regions. TCRdb called the multiplex PCR reads again in MiXCR, with one record for every CDR3 protein. The table has about 620,000 distinct CDR3 sequences, around 17% seen once. The time point is: newly diagnosed GD, antithyroid drugs for less than 3 months. After RNA was extracted from PBMCs, the TCR library was made from it. The same data also contributed to another study, on T cells in Graves' hyperthyroidism and ophthalmopathy.

Sample: peripheral blood mononuclear cells (PBMCs), taken at new diagnosis, from a patient treated with antithyroid drugs. These receptor sequences come from a woman aged 25 to 39 with Graves disease.

The rearrangement links TRBV3-1 to TRBJ2-1; TRBD2 is a possible D gene (6 bases). The CDR3 runs to 17 residues. Trimming took 6 bases from V and 0 from J, leaving 18 bases between them. Germline V gene sequence: CDR1 LGHDT, CDR2 YNNKEL (reference sequence). The CDR3 sequence is CASRGGGTVSSYNEQFF. The CDR3 coding sequence is TGTGCCAGCAGGGGTGGCGGGACCGTTAGCTCCTACAATGAGCAGTTCTTC.

A few counts support this clonotype. The chain combines TRBV6-9 with TRBJ2-7; TRBD2 matches at 9 bases. CDR3 size: 20 residues. After removal of 3 bases from V and 7 bases from J, the junction contained 25 bases not matched to a gene. Germline CDR1 and CDR2: MNHGY and SVAAGI. CDR3 bases: TGTGCCAGCAGTTACTCCGGGATAGTTTTACCAAGCGGGAGGCCGGGAGAGCAGTACTTC. Its protein is CASSYSGIVLPSGRPGEQYF.

This clonotype was counted many times. The rearrangement joins TRBV12-3 or TRBV12-4 to TRBJ1-4; tentatively, D is TRBD1 (5 bases). Between the trimmed V and J ends, which lost 6 bases and 3 bases, there was a span of 14 bases. This CDR3 is 15 amino acids long. The chain's CDR3 is CASRPLTAPNEKLFF. The CDR3 DNA follows: TGTGCCAGCAGGCCATTGACAGCGCCTAATGAAAAACTGTTTTTT.

The rearrangement links TRBV7-8 to TRBJ1-3; D may be TRBD1 (5 bases). There are 17 residues in the CDR3. The germline V gene has CDR1 SGHVS and CDR2 FQNEAQ. V dropped 5 bases and J dropped 0 bases, with 17 bases sitting between them. The CDR3 DNA follows: TGTGCCAGCAGCGCCAGCCGGGACCACCTCTCTGGAAACACCATATATTTT. It yields the protein CASSASRDHLSGNTIYF.

In this sample, this clonotype turned up many times. The chain is built from TRBV28 and TRBJ2-3; no reliable D call. Trimming took off 3 bases at V and 7 bases at J, with 11 bases between the two ends. The CDR3 extends over 13 amino acids. Germline CDR1 and CDR2: MDHEN and SYDVKM. CDR3 loop: CASSFHPLNTQYF. CDR3 DNA sequence: TGTGCCAGCAGTTTTCATCCCCTAAATACGCAGTATTTT.

The rearrangement uses TRBV20-1 and TRBJ2-7; the D gene is possibly TRBD1 (5 bases). The germline V gene has CDR1 DFQATT and CDR2 SNEGSKA (reference sequence). There are 14 residues in the CDR3. V lost 1 base to trimming and J lost 6 bases, with 16 bases between them. The CDR3 spells CSARGQGYHGEQYF. In nucleotides, the CDR3 is TGCAGTGCTAGAGGGCAGGGTTACCACGGCGAGCAGTACTTC.

This clonotype occurred many times. CDR3 amino acids: CASSAGTGRYNEQFF. CDR3 in DNA: TGCGCCAGCAGCGCCGGGACAGGGAGGTACAATGAGCAGTTCTTC. The chain couples TRBV5-1 to TRBJ2-1; 9 bases match TRBD1. V gave up 4 bases and J gave up 4 bases; unmatched junction bases: 6. The CDR3 contains 15 residues. The V gene's germline CDR1 is SGHRS and CDR2 YFSETQ.

A few counts support this clonotype. This chain connects TRBV11-3 to TRBJ1-2; TRBD1 matches 11 bases. The CDR3 is 13 residues long. Germline V lookup: CDR1 SGHNT, CDR2 YENEEA. The V gene end was trimmed by 5 bases and the J gene end by 8 bases; junction bases not matched to a gene: 4. CDR3 region: CASSRTGGDGYTF. The CDR3 DNA reads as TGTGCCAGCAGCCGGACAGGGGGCGACGGCTACACCTTC.

This clonotype was recorded a few times. The chain couples TRBV20-1 to TRBJ2-7, with D perhaps matching TRBD2 (6 bases). CDR1 and CDR2 (germline): DFQATT, SNEGSKA (reference sequence). V lost 5 bases and J lost 5, with 16 bases in between. This CDR3 is built from 13 residues. The CDR3 protein is CSAGVGGGDEQYF. CDR3 DNA: TGCAGTGCTGGCGTTGGCGGCGGGGACGAGCAGTACTTC.

This clonotype was recorded a few times. This sequence joins TRBV5-1 and TRBJ1-2; D is perhaps TRBD1 (5 bases). In germline, CDR1 is SGHRS, CDR2 YFSETQ. This CDR3 is built from 14 residues. Trimming removed 1 base from V and 4 bases from J, with 11 bases in between. CDR3 sequence (DNA): TGCGCCAGCAGCTTGACGGGGGAGTTCTATGGCTACACCTTC. Translating gives CASSLTGEFYGYTF.

The table lists this clonotype with many counts. The gene calls are TRBV2 and TRBJ2-3, with TRBD1 matching over 9 bases. The germline V gene has CDR1 SNHLY and CDR2 FYNNEI. The length of the CDR3 is 17 residues. Losses at the gene ends were 6 bases for V and 3 bases for J; bases not matched to a gene: 13. The CDR3 loop reads CASRKLTWDRATDTQYF. CDR3 nucleotides: TGTGCCAGCAGGAAGTTAACTTGGGACAGGGCTACAGATACGCAGTATTTT.

This clonotype was seen only a few times. This chain connects TRBV18 to TRBJ1-5; no reliable D call. Germline lookup yields CDR1 KGHSH and CDR2 LQKENI. The CDR3 covers 13 residues. V lost 2 bases and J lost 3, with 5 bases in between. The CDR3 region has the DNA TGTGCCAGCTCACCAGGGGTCAATCAGCCCCAGCATTTT. The encoded protein is CASSPGVNQPQHF.

At least ten counts were recorded for this clonotype. The rearrangement links TRBV11-2 to TRBJ2-1, with D perhaps matching TRBD2 (6 bases). The ends were cut back, 4 bases at V and 4 bases at J, with 8 bases in the middle. CDR1 is SGHAT, CDR2 FQNNGV, per germline. The CDR3 length is 13 residues. The CDR3 DNA reads TGTGCCAGCAGCTCCCGGGAGTACAATGAGCAGTTCTTC. Its translation: CASSSREYNEQFF. The full variable domain, its missing parts supplied by reference TRBV11-2 and TRBJ2-1, is EAGVAQSPRYKIIEKRQSVAFWCNPISGHATLYWYQQILGQGPKLLIQFQNNGVVDDSQLPKDRFSAERLKGVDSTLKIQPAKLEDSAVYLCASSSREYNEQFFGPGTRLTVL.

At least ten counts were recorded for this clonotype. This chain uses TRBV30 with TRBJ2-7; 7 positions agree with TRBD2. Germline V gives CDR1 GTSNPN, CDR2 SVGIG (reference sequence). This CDR3 has 14 residues. The J segment lost 9 bases and the V segment lost 5 bases, leaving 16 bases of the junction unmatched. This CDR3 reads CAWGGSGKVFGQYF. The CDR3 coding sequence is TGTGCCTGGGGAGGAAGCGGGAAGGTCTTCGGGCAGTACTTC.

This clonotype was counted many times. The genes are TRBV20-1 and TRBJ2-1; D is undetermined. Germline V CDR1 and CDR2: DFQATT, SNEGSKA (reference sequence). The CDR3 is 12 residues long. V lost 6 bases and J lost 7, with 13 bases in between. The CDR3 loop reads CSAPRRLNEQFF. The CDR3, as DNA: TGCAGTGCCCCTCGGCGGTTGAATGAGCAGTTCTTC.

This clonotype was detected ten times or more. The chain couples TRBV28 to TRBJ1-1; D is perhaps TRBD1 (5 bases). Trimming took 2 bases from V and 6 from J, leaving 13 bases between them. This CDR3 is 14 amino acids long. Germline CDR1 and CDR2: MDHEN and SYDVKM. The CDR3 is CASSLTVARAEAFF. Here the CDR3 DNA reads TGTGCCAGCAGTTTAACGGTCGCCAGGGCTGAAGCTTTCTTT.

The gene calls are TRBV12-3 or TRBV12-4 and TRBJ1-1, with D unresolved. V lost 5 bases to trimming and J lost 0 bases, with 13 bases between them. The CDR3 covers 15 residues. CDR3 sequence (DNA): TGTGCCAGCAGTCTCCTGGTGGCCGTGAACACTGAAGCTTTCTTT. As protein: CASSLLVAVNTEAFF.

Many counts were recorded for this clonotype. This chain uses TRBV28 with TRBJ2-1; either TRBD1 or TRBD2 may fit D (6 bases each). V was clipped by 5 bases and J by 12 bases, with 20 bases between them. CDR1 is MDHEN and CDR2 is SYDVKM in the germline V gene. The CDR3 consists of 14 residues. CDR3 protein: CASSLPTRGGGQFF. The CDR3 bases are TGTGCCAGCAGTCTCCCGACCCGCGGAGGGGGGCAGTTCTTC.

This clonotype was recorded many times. The chain carries TRBV7-9 and TRBJ1-1; tentatively, D is TRBD1 (5 bases). Deletions cut 5 bases from V and 4 bases from J, with 14 bases between. Germline CDR1 and CDR2: SEHNR and FQNEAQ (reference sequence). The CDR3 sequence is 14 residues long. The CDR3 DNA reads TGTGCCAGCAGCGTCGGGGTGAGGGGCACTGAAGCTTTCTTT. Protein: CASSVGVRGTEAFF.

There are a few counts of this clonotype. V is TRBV20-1 and J is TRBJ2-1; 12 bases line up with TRBD2. V shed 1 base, J shed 6 bases, and the junction held 10 bases outside the gene matches. Germline CDR1 DFQATT, CDR2 SNEGSKA (reference sequence). The CDR3 has 17 amino acids. CDR3 amino acids: CSARGSSGRAGGNEQFF. The CDR3 region has the DNA TGCAGTGCTAGAGGGTCTAGCGGGAGGGCCGGGGGCAATGAGCAGTTCTTC.

The sample holds many counts of this clonotype. This chain uses TRBV28 with TRBJ1-5, with D possibly being TRBD1 (5 bases). The ends were cut back, 7 bases at V and 4 bases at J, with 17 bases in the middle. Germline-derived CDR1 and CDR2 are MDHEN and SYDVKM. The CDR3 has 15 amino acids. The CDR3 is CASTKEGVKNQPQHF. The CDR3 region has the DNA TGTGCCAGCACCAAGGAAGGGGTCAAGAATCAGCCCCAGCATTTT.

This clonotype was recorded at least ten times. The chain couples TRBV5-1 to TRBJ2-7; D might be TRBD1 or TRBD2, each matching 6 bases. Trimming took 2 bases from V and 0 from J, leaving 18 bases between them. CDR3 length equals 17 residues. Germline V CDR1 and CDR2: SGHRS, YFSETQ. The CDR3 DNA reads as TGCGCCAGCAGCTTCGGGGGCCCTACAGACCTCTCCTACGAGCAGTACTTC. This encodes CASSFGGPTDLSYEQYF.

Many counts were recorded for this clonotype. The chain is built from TRBV14 and TRBJ2-7; TRBD1 aligns across 7 bases. Germline-derived CDR1 and CDR2 are SGHDN and FVKESK. Trimming at V came to 5 bases and at J to 4 bases, leaving 8 bases not matched to a gene. This CDR3 comprises 14 residues. CDR3 nucleotides: TGTGCCAGCAGCTTGACAGGGCCCTCTTACGAGCAGTACTTC. Residues: CASSLTGPSYEQYF.

This clonotype was detected a few times. The chain carries TRBV28 and TRBJ2-4; weak D call: TRBD1 (7 bases). The CDR3 length is 14 residues. Germline V CDR1 and CDR2: MDHEN, SYDVKM. The V end lost 10 bases, the J end lost 2 bases, and 15 bases lay between the germline ends. CDR3 residues: CATRQGLTKNIQYF. The DNA for the CDR3 is TGTGCCACCCGACAGGGACTTACCAAAAACATTCAGTACTTC. The full variable domain, rest sourced from reference TRBV28 and TRBJ2-4, is DVKVTQSSRYLVKRTGEKVFLECVQDMDHENMFWYRQDPGLGLRLIYFSYDVKMKEKGDIPEGYSVSREKKERFSLILESASTNQTSMYLCATRQGLTKNIQYFGAGTRLSVL.

This clonotype was recorded many times. This chain joins TRBV10-3 and TRBJ1-5; 7 bases fit TRBD1. V shed 6 bases, J shed 2 bases, and the junction held 4 bases outside the gene matches. Germline V gene lookup returns CDR1 ENHRY and CDR2 SYGVKD. CDR3 length equals 14 residues. In DNA, the CDR3 is TGTGCCATCAGCCTTACAGGGGGCAATCAGCCCCAGCATTTT. Protein sequence: CAISLTGGNQPQHF.

This clonotype was detected only a few times. V is TRBV19 and J is TRBJ1-5; possible D gene TRBD1, 6 bases. The germline V gene has CDR1 LNHDA and CDR2 SQIVND (reference sequence). The ends were cut back, 1 base at V and 6 bases at J, with 10 bases in the middle. The CDR3 has 14 residues. The chain's CDR3 is CASSIGTVLQPQHF. CDR3 nucleotides: TGTGCCAGTAGTATAGGGACAGTTCTTCAGCCCCAGCATTTT.

This clonotype was counted at least ten times. The J gene is TRBJ2-5, the V gene TRBV20-1, with TRBD2 identical over 7 bases. There are 13 residues in the CDR3. With 6 bases clipped from V and 7 bases from J, the junction kept 11 bases outside the gene matches. CDR1 and CDR2 from the germline V gene are DFQATT and SNEGSKA (reference sequence). The CDR3 protein is CSARQDTGGTQYF. In DNA, the CDR3 is TGCAGTGCCAGGCAGGATACGGGGGGGACCCAGTACTTC.

This clonotype showed up many times. The chain combines TRBV7-9 with TRBJ2-7; D unresolved. Per germline, CDR1 SEHNR and CDR2 FQNEAQ (reference sequence). The CDR3 totals 13 residues. V was cut by 5 bases and J by 6 bases, with 14 bases left in between. CDR3 sequence: CASSTVVGSEQYF. The CDR3 region has the DNA TGTGCCAGCAGCACAGTGGTGGGCTCCGAGCAGTACTTC.

This clonotype appeared a few times. The chain employs TRBV20-1 and TRBJ2-1, with TRBD2 matching over 14 bases. The CDR3 length is 18 residues. Trimming took 6 bases from V and 1 from J; bases not matched to a gene: 11. Germline CDR1 reads DFQATT; CDR2 reads SNEGSKA (reference sequence). The chain's CDR3 is CSALSSGTSGRSYNEQFF. DNA of the CDR3: TGCAGTGCCCTCTCCTCCGGGACTAGCGGGAGATCCTACAATGAGCAGTTCTTC.